Sequencing of this TCR beta chain was carried out in a study of blood T cell repertoires in COVID-19. TCRdb's table, derived via immunoSEQ multiplex PCR, lists solely in-frame clones and lacks some. The sample has some 97,000 clones, almost 80% seen once. Germline assignment: CDR1 SNHLY and CDR2 FYNNEI. The CDR3 runs to 14 residues. The V gene end was trimmed by 7 bases and the J gene end by 4 bases; junction bases not matched to a gene: 6. The chain combines TRBV2 with TRBJ1-2; TRBD1 matches at 10 bases. The clonotype comes from a man between 65 and 85 years old with active or convalescent COVID-19. The sequenced sample consisted of peripheral blood. The CDR3 reads CASTAGQGLYGYTF. CDR3 nucleotides: TGTGCCAGCACTGCGGGACAGGGGCTCTATGGCTACACCTTC.